This entry features one TCR beta chain sequence. Its antigen is unknown. The data were taken from a study of CD8+ T cells in alopecia areata. Study results and caveats: Many expanded lesional clones remained in scalp and blood on tofacitinib.

J was trimmed by 2 bases and V by 5 bases; bases with no gene match: 6. The CDR3 is 15 amino acids. Germline values: CDR1 MDHEN, CDR2 SYDVKM. Reverse transcribed after extraction, RNA yielded cDNA as the sequencing template. TCRdb's copy holds only in-frame clones and misses some; the assay was immunoSEQ multiplex PCR. The sample yields around 270,000 clones, 58% seen once. Treatment described: oral pan-JAK inhibitor, 5-10 mg twice daily. The clonotype comes from a human donor with alopecia areata. The V gene is TRBV28, the J gene TRBJ2-5; 9 bases align to TRBD2. Material: CD4+ T cells sorted from blood, obtained at week 24, from a patient treated with tofacitinib. The CDR3 bases are TGTGCCAGCAGTATGACTAGCGGACCACAAGAGACCCAGTACTTC. It yields the protein CASSMTSGPQETQYF.